These T cell receptor beta chains were read from a single sample in a study of cytomegalovirus exposure and HLA in healthy donors. Libraries were prepared by immunoSEQ multiplex PCR; TCRdb keeps only in-frame clonotypes and omits some of them. The repertoire holds about 140,000 clones, with approximately 82% as singletons. The sample comprised PBMCs. The source is a woman aged 40 to 55 in good health and CMV-seronegative. The CDR3 runs from the conserved cysteine through the conserved F or W.

v_call | cdr3_aa
TRBV20-1 | CSASDQETQYF
TRBV6-1 | CASSGGQRNEQFF
TRBV4-2 | CASSRDLQGAYTDTQYF
TRBV9 | CASSVTSGNLASTDTQYF
TRBV28 | CASSLLWTGFDGYTF
TRBV28 | CASTSLAGGSPYNEQFF
TRBV5-4 | CASSSPGFPNEQFF
TRBV10-3 | CAISDPSGPGTSYEQYF
TRBV28 | CASRSTIDRAIDKLFF
TRBV27 | CASSLSAGTSSKETQYF
TRBV10-3 | CAISTGATYEQYF
TRBV2 | CASRETGGGETQYF
TRBV7-6 | CASSLVSSREVGELFF
TRBV6-5 | CASSYTGTGSGYTF
TRBV27 | CASSLILPRTDTQYF
TRBV11-2 | CASSSGQTIGSYEQYF
TRBV7-9 | CASREAGVSYEQYF
TRBV2 | CAREGQGIYGYTF
TRBV6-6 | CASSDLGHTDTQYF
TRBV28 | CASRQQGVYEKLFF
TRBV4-3 | CASSPWGMNYGYTF
TRBV6-5 | CASRSGTGNSPLHF
TRBV19 | CASNTGLSTDTQYF
TRBV7-6 | CASSLSSGGYNEQFF
TRBV7-9 | CASGPGQSSYNEQFF
TRBV5-1 | CASTGLAGSYNEQFF
TRBV11-3 | CASSPHAGTDTQYF
TRBV5-4 | CASSSPGSYNEQFF
TRBV28 | CASNPSVTSYNEQFF
TRBV4-3 | CASSQPTGKAHGYTF
TRBV5-5 | CASSLNAGTSPYEQYF
TRBV4-3 | CASSQDRLAGGTGELFF
TRBV28 | CASSWRAGHGPQHF